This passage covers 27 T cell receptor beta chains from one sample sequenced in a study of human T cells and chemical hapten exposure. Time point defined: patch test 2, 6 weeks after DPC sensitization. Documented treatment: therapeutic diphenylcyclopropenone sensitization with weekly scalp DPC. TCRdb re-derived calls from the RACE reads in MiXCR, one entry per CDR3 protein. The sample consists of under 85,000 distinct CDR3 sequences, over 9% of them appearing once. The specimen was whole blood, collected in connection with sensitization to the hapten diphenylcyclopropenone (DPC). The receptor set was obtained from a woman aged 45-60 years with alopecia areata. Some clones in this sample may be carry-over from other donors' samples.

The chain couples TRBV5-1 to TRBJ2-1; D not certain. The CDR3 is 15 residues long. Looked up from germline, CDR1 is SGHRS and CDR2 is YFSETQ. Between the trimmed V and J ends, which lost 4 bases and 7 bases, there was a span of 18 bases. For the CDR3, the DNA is TGCGCCAGCAGCACTGACGGGCCCTTGGGGAATGAGCAGTTCTTC. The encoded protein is CASSTDGPLGNEQFF.

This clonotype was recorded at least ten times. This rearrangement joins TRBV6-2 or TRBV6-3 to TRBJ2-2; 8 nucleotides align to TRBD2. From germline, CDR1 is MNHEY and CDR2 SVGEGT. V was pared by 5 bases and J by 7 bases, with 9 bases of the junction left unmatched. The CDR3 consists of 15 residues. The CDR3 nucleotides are TGTGCCAGCAGTAAGGTGGCGGGAGGAAACGGGGAGCTGTTTTTT. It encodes CASSKVAGGNGELFF.

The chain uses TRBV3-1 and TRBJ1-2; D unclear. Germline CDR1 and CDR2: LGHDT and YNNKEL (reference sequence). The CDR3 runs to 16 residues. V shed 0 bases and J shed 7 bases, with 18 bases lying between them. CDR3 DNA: TGTGCCAGCAGCCAAGATTTGCGCAGTTTATCTAGTGGCTACACCTTC. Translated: CASSQDLRSLSSGYTF.

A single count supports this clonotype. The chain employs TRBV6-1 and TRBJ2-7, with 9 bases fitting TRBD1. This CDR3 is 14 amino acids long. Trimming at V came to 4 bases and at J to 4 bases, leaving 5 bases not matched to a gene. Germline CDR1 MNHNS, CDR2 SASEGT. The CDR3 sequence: CASSGLTGGYEQYF. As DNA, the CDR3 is TGTGCCAGCAGTGGGTTGACAGGGGGATACGAGCAGTACTTC.

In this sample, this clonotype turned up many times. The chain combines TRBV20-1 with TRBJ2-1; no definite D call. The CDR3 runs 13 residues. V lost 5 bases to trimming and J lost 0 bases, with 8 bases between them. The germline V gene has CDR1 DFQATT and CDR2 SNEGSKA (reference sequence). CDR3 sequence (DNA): TGCAGTGCTGCTCGTTACTCCTACAATGAGCAGTTCTTC. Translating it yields CSAARYSYNEQFF.

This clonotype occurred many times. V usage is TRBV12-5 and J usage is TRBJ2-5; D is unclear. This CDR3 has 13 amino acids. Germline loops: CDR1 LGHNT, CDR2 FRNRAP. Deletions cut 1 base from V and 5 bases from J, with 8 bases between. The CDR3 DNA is TGTGCTAGTGGTTTGGCCCCGGTGGAGACCCAGTACTTC. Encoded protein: CASGLAPVETQYF.

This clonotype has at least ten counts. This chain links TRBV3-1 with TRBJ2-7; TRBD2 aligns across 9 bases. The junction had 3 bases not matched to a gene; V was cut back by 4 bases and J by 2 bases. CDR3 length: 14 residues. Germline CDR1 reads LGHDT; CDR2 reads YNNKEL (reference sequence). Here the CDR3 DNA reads TGTGCCAGCAGCCCTAGCGGGGCTACCTACGAGCAGTACTTC. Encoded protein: CASSPSGATYEQYF.

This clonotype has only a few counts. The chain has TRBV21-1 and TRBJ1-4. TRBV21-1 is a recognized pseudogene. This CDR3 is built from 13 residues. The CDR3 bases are TGTGCCATCCTCAGACGGCTTAATGAAAAACTGTTTTTT. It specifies CAILRRLNEKLFF.

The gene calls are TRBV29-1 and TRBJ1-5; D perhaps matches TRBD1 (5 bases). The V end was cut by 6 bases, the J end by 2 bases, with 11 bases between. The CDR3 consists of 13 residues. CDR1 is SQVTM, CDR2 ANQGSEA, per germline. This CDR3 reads CSVAGGGNQPQHF. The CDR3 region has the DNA TGCAGCGTCGCCGGGGGTGGCAATCAGCCCCAGCATTTT.

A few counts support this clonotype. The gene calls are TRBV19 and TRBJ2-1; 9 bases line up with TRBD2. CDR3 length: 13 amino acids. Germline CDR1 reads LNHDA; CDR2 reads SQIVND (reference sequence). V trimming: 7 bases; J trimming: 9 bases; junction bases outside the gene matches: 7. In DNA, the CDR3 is TGTGCCAGTATTGGGCGGGAGGGAGGTGAGCAGTTCTTC. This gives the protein CASIGREGGEQFF. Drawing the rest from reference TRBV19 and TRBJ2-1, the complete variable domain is DGGITQSPKYLFRKEGQNVTLSCEQNLNHDAMYWYRQDPGQGLRLIYYSQIVNDFQKGDIAEGYSVSREKKESFPLTVTSAQKNPTAFYLCASIGREGGEQFFGPGTRLTVL.

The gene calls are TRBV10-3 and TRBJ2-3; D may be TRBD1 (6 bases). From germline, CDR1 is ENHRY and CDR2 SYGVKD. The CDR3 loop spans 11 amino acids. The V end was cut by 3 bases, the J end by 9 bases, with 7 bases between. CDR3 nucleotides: TGTGCCATCAGTGAAACAGGGACGCAGTATTTT. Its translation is CAISETGTQYF.

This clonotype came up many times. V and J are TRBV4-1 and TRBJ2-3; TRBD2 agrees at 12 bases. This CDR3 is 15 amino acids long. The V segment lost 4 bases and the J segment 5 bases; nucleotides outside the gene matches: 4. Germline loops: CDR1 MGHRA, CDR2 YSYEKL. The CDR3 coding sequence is TGCGCCAGCAGCCTCGTACTAGCGGGAGGAGATACGCAGTATTTT. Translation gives CASSLVLAGGDTQYF.

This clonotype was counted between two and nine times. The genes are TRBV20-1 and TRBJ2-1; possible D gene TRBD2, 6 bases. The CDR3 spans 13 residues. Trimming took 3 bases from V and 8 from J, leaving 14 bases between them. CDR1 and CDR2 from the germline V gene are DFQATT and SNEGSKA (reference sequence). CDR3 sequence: CSARGRQDYEQFF. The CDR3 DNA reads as TGCAGTGCTAGGGGGAGGCAGGACTATGAGCAGTTCTTC.

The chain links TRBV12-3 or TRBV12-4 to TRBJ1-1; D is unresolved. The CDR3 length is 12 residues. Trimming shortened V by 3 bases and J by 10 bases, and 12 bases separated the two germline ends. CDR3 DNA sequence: TGTGCCAGCAGTTTGGTTGGGGAAGTAGCTTTCTTT. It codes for CASSLVGEVAFF.

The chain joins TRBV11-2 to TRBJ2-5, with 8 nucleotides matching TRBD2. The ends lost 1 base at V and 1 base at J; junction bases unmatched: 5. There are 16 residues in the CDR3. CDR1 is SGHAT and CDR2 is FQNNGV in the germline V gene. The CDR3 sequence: CASSLAGGLLQETQYF. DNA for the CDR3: TGTGCCAGCAGCTTAGCGGGAGGGCTCCTCCAAGAGACCCAGTACTTC. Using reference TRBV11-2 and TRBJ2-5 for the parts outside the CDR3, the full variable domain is EAGVAQSPRYKIIEKRQSVAFWCNPISGHATLYWYQQILGQGPKLLIQFQNNGVVDDSQLPKDRFSAERLKGVDSTLKIQPAKLEDSAVYLCASSLAGGLLQETQYFGPGTRLLVL.

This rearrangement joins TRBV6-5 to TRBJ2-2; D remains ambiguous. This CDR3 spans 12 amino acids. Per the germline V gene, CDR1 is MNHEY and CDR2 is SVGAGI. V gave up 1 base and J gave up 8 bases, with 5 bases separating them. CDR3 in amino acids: CASSYLGGELFF. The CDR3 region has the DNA TGTGCCAGCAGTTACTTAGGTGGGGAGCTGTTTTTT.

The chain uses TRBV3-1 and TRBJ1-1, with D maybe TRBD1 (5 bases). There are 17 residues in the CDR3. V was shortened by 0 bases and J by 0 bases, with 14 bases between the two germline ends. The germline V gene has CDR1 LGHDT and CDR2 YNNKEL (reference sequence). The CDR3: CASSQERLGGMNTEAFF. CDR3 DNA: TGTGCCAGCAGCCAAGAACGTTTGGGGGGAATGAACACTGAAGCTTTCTTT.

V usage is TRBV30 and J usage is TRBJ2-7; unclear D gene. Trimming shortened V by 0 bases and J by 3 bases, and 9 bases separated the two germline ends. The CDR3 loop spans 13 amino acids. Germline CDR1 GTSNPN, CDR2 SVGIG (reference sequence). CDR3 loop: CAWSVGRLYEQYF. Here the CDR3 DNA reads TGTGCCTGGAGTGTTGGGCGCCTCTACGAGCAGTACTTC.

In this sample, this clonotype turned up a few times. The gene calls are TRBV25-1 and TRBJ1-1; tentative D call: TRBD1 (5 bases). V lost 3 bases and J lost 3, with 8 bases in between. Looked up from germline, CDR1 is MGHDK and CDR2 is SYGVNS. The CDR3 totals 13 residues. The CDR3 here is CASSEQGYTEAFF. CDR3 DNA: TGTGCCAGCAGTGAGCAGGGCTACACTGAAGCTTTCTTT.

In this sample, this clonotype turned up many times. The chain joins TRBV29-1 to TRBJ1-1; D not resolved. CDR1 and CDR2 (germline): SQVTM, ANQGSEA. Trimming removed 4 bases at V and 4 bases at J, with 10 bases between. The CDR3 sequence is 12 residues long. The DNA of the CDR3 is TGCAGCGTTGCCTTGACCAGCACTGAAGCTTTCTTT. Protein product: CSVALTSTEAFF.

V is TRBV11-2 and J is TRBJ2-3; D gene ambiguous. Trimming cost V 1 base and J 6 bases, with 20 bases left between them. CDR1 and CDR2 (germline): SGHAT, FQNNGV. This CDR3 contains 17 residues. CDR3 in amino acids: CASSLGRVRSPEDTQYF. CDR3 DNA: TGTGCCAGCAGCTTAGGTAGGGTCAGGAGCCCGGAGGATACGCAGTATTTT.

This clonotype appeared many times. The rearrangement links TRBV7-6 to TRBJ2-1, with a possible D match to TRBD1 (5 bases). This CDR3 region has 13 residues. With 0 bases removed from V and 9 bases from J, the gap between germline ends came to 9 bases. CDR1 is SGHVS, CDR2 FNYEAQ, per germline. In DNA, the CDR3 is TGTGCCAGCAGCTTAGCTAGGGGTCCTGAGCAGTTCTTC. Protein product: CASSLARGPEQFF.

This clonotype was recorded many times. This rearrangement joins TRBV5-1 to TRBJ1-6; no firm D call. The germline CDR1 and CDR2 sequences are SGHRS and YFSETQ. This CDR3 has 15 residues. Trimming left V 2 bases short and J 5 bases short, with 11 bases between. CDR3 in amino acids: CASSLDGRNNSPLHF. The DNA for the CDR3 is TGCGCCAGCAGCTTAGACGGGAGGAATAATTCACCCCTCCACTTT.

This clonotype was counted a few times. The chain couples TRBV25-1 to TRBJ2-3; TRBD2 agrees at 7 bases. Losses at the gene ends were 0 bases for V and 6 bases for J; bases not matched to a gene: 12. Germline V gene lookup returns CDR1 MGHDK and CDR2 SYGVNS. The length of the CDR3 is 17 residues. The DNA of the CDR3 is TGTGCCAGCAGTGAATATATCGGGGCCTTTAGCGGGGATACGCAGTATTTT. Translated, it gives CASSEYIGAFSGDTQYF. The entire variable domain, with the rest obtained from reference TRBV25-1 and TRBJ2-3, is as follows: EADIYQTPRYLVIGTGKKITLECSQTMGHDKMYWYQQDPGMELHLIHYSYGVNSTEKGDLSSESTVSRIRTEHFPLTLESARPSHTSQYLCASSEYIGAFSGDTQYFGPGTRLTVL.

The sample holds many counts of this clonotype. CDR3 amino acids: CSVGSGTNNNEQFF. CDR3 DNA: TGCAGCGTGGGAAGCGGGACGAACAACAATGAGCAGTTCTTC. The chain uses TRBV29-1 and TRBJ2-1; the match to TRBD2 covers 7 bases. Trimming at V came to 6 bases and at J to 5 bases, leaving 10 bases not matched to a gene. The length of the CDR3 is 14 residues. Germline-derived CDR1 and CDR2 are SQVTM and ANQGSEA.

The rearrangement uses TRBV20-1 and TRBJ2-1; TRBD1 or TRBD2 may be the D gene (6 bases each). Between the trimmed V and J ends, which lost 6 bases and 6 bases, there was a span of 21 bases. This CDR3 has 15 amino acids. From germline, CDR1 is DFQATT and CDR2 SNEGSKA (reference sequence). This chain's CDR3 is CSAPRGGGIGNEQFF. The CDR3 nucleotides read TGCAGTGCCCCCAGGGGTGGCGGGATTGGCAATGAGCAGTTCTTC.

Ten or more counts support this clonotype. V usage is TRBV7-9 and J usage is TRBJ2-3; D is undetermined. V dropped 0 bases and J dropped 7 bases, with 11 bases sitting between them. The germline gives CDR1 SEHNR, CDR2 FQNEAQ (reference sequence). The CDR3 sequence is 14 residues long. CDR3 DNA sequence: TGTGCCAGCAGCTTAGCCGGAGCACGGAATACGCAGTATTTT. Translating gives CASSLAGARNTQYF.